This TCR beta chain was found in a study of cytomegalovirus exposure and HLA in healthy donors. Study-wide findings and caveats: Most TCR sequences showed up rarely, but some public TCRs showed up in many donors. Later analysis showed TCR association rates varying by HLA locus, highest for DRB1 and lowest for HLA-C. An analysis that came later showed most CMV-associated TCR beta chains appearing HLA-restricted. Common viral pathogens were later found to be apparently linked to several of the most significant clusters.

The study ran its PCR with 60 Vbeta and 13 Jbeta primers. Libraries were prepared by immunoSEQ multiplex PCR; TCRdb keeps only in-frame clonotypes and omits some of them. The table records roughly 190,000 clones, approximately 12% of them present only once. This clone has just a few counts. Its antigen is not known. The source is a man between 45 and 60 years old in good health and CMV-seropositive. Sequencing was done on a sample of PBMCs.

The CDR3 region has the DNA TGTGCCAGCAGTGACCGACTACTCCAAGAGACCCAGTACTTC. Protein product: CASSDRLLQETQYF. The V gene is TRBV2, the J gene TRBJ2-5, with a tentative D call TRBD2 (5 bases). With 3 bases removed from V and 1 base from J, the gap between germline ends came to 9 bases. Germline CDR1 reads SNHLY; CDR2 reads FYNNEI. This CDR3 comprises 14 residues.